This TCR beta chain was sequenced for a study of cytomegalovirus exposure and HLA in healthy donors. Regarding the study as a whole: The classifier was said to identify cytomegalovirus status with high specificity and sensitivity. Cytomegalovirus-associated TCR beta chains were listed, numbering roughly 150.

The protocol was immunoSEQ multiplex PCR, while the TCRdb copy is restricted to in-frame clones and leaves out a portion. Counted here are around 200,000 clones, about 80% occurring once; the ten biggest clones make up under 3.5%. The 120-subject validation cohort, separate from the approximately 640-subject first cohort, included the donors. As concerns this clone: The target antigen is unknown.

CDR1 SEHNR and CDR2 FQNEAQ come from the germline V gene (reference sequence). V was cut by 9 bases and J by 6 bases, with 8 bases left in between. The CDR3 consists of 10 residues. The TCR comes from a woman aged 18-35 years in good health and CMV-seropositive. Sequencing was carried out using PBMCs. The chain links TRBV7-9 to TRBJ1-2; weak D call: TRBD1 (6 bases). CDR3 nucleotides: TGTGCCAGTCAGGGGAATGGCTACACCTTC. Translating it yields CASQGNGYTF.